These T cell receptor beta chains were read from a single sample in a study of shared clonotypes between healthy human individuals. The data were produced by immunoSEQ multiplex PCR, yet TCRdb's version contains in-frame clones alone and is incomplete. The data show under 600,000 clones, roughly 98% seen once. Sequenced material: naive CD8+ T cells sorted from blood. All receptors come from a young man in good health. CDR3s include the opening cysteine and the closing phenylalanine or tryptophan. The order of the fields is J gene, D gene, V gene, clone size, CDR3 protein, CDR3 DNA. The D gene is left open where the match is weak. Expanded clones get a size class; other rows say once, few or many, or leave the size out.

TRBJ1-4	-	TRBV27	few	CASSLLGDEEKLFF	TGTGCCAGCAGTCTCCTGGGGGACGAAGAAAAACTGTTTTTT
TRBJ2-7	-	TRBV28	-	CASSLEGWEQYF	TGTGCCAGCAGTTTAGAGGGGTGGGAGCAGTACTTC
TRBJ2-5	-	TRBV28	-	CASSLWAQGKETQYF	TGTGCCAGCAGTCTCTGGGCCCAAGGGAAGGAGACCCAGTACTTC
TRBJ2-7	-	TRBV7-8	-	CASSFETRFYEQYF	TGTGCCAGCAGCTTCGAGACCCGGTTCTACGAGCAGTACTTC
TRBJ2-3	TRBD2	TRBV5-1	-	CASSLELAEGDTQYF	TGCGCCAGCAGCTTGGAACTAGCGGAGGGGGATACGCAGTATTTT
TRBJ2-5	-	TRBV2	-	CASSDLSDFQETQYF	TGCGCCAGCAGTGATTTATCGGACTTCCAAGAGACCCAGTACTTC
TRBJ2-5	-	TRBV2	-	CASSVAEETQYF	TGTGCCAGCAGTGTGGCGGAGGAGACCCAGTACTTC
TRBJ2-7	-	TRBV11-2	-	CASSLQSEQYF	TGTGCCAGCAGCTTACAGAGCGAGCAGTACTTC
TRBJ2-7	TRBD1	TRBV9	once	CASSVIPTGANKTYEQYF	TGTGCCAGCAGCGTAATCCCTACAGGGGCTAATAAGACCTACGAGCAGTACTTC
TRBJ2-1	TRBD2	TRBV11-3	-	CASRSRRKAGGYNEQFF	TGTGCCAGCAGATCCCGCCGCAAAGCGGGAGGGTACAATGAGCAGTTCTTC
TRBJ2-7	TRBD2	TRBV7-3	-	CASSLEASGTYEQYF	TGTGCCAGCAGCTTAGAGGCTAGCGGGACTTACGAGCAGTACTTC
TRBJ2-3	TRBD2	TRBV7-7	-	CASSLIAGPTDTQYF	TGTGCCAGCAGCCTCATAGCGGGCCCCACAGATACGCAGTATTTT
TRBJ1-2	TRBD1	TRBV27	-	CASSDRVGYGYTF	TGTGCCAGCAGTGACAGGGTTGGCTATGGCTACACCTTC
TRBJ2-7	-	TRBV29-1	-	CSVDGGISYEQYF	TGCAGCGTTGATGGTGGAATCTCCTACGAGCAGTACTTC
TRBJ2-2	-	TRBV4-2	once	CASSQEARGSGELFF	TGTGCCAGCAGCCAAGAGGCACGGGGGTCCGGGGAGCTGTTTTTT
TRBJ2-3	-	TRBV5-4	once	CASSLMTDTQYF	TGTGCCAGCAGCTTGATGACAGATACGCAGTATTTT
TRBJ1-2	TRBD1	TRBV9	-	CASTSGGAGYTF	TGTGCCAGCACCTCAGGGGGCGCGGGCTACACCTTC
TRBJ2-7	TRBD1	TRBV7-9	-	CASSLSQGVYYEQYF	TGTGCCAGCAGCTTATCCCAGGGGGTATACTACGAGCAGTACTTC
TRBJ2-1	-	TRBV10-2	-	CASSGTEEYNEQFF	TGCGCCAGCAGTGGCACAGAAGAATACAATGAGCAGTTCTTC
TRBJ1-5	-	TRBV10-2	-	CASSDITTGPNQPQHF	TGCGCCAGCAGTGATATTACGACAGGTCCAAATCAGCCCCAGCATTTT
TRBJ1-1	TRBD1	TRBV29-1	-	CSVGDRGEGAEAFF	TGCAGCGTTGGGGACAGGGGAGAAGGGGCTGAAGCTTTCTTT
TRBJ2-1	-	TRBV7-9	-	CASARGSNEQFF	TGTGCCAGCGCGAGAGGGTCCAATGAGCAGTTCTTC
TRBJ1-2	TRBD1	TRBV9	-	CASSVAPDRANYGYTF	TGTGCCAGCAGCGTAGCCCCGGACAGGGCGAACTATGGCTACACCTTC